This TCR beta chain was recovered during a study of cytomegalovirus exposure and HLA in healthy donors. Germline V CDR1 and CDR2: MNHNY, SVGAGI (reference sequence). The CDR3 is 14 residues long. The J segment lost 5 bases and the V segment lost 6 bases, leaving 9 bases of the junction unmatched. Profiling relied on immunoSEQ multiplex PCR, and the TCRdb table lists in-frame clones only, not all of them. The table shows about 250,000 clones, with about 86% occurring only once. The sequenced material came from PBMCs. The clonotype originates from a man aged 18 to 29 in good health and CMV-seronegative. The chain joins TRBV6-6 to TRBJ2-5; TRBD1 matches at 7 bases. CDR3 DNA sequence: TGTGCCAGCAGCCCGACAGGGTGGGGGGAGACCCAGTACTTC. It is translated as CASSPTGWGETQYF.